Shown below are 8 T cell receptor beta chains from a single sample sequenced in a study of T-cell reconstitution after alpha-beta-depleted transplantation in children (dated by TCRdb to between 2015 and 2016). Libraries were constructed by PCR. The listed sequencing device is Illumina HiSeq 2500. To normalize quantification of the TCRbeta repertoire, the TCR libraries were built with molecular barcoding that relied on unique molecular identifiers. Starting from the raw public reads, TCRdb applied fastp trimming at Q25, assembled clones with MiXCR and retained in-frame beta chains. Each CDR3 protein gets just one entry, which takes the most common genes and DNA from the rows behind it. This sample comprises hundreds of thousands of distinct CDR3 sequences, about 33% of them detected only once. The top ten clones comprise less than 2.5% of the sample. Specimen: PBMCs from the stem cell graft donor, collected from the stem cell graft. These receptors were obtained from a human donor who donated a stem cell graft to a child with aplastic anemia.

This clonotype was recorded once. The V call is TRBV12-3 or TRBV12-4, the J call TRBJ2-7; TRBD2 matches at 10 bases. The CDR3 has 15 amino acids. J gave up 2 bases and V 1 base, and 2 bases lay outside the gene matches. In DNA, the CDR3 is TGTGCCAGCAGTTTAGGGCTAGCGGGAGCCTACGAGCAGTACGTC. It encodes CASSLGLAGAYEQYV.

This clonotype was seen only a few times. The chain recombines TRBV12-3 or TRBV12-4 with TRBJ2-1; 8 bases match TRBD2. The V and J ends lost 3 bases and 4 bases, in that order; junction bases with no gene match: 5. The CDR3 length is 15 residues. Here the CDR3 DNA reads TGTGCCAGCAGTTTGACTAGCGTCAAATACAATGAGCAGTTCTTC. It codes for CASSLTSVKYNEQFF.

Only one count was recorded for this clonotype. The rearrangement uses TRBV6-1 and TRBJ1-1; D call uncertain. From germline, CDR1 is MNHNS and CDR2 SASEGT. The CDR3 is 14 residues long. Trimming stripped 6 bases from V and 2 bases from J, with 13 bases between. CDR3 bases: TGTGCCAGCAGGTCCGACCGGCCCAACACTGAAGCTTTCTTT. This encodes CASRSDRPNTEAFF.

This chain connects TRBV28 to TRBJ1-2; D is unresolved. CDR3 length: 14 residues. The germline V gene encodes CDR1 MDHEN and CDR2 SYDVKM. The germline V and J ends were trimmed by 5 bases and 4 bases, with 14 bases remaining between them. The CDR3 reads CASSGTGNIYGYTF. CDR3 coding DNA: TGTGCCAGCAGTGGCACCGGGAATATCTATGGCTACACCTTC.

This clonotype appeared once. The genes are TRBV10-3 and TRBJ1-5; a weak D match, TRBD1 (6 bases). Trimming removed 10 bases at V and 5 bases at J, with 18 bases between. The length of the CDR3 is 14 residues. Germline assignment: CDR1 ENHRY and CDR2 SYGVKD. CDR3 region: CATRGDTLDQPQHF. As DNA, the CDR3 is TGTGCCACGAGAGGGGACACCTTGGATCAGCCCCAGCATTTT.

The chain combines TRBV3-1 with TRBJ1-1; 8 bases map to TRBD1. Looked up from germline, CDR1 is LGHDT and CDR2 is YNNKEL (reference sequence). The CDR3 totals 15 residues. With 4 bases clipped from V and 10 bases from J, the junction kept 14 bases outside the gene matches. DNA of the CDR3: TGTGCCAGCAGCCTAGCGGACAGGGCCCAGGTAGGAGCTTTCTTT. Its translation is CASSLADRAQVGAFF.

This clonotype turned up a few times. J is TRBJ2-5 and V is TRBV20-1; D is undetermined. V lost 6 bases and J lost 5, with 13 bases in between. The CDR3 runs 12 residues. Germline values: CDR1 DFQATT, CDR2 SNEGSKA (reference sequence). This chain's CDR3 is CSAPSLRETQYF. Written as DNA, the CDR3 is TGCAGTGCGCCCTCGCTTCGGGAGACCCAGTACTTC.

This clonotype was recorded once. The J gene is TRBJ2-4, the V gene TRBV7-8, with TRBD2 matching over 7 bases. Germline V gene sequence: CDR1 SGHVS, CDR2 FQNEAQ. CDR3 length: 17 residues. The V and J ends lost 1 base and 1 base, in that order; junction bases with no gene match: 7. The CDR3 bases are TGTGCCAGCAGCTTAGTTGCGGGAGCTACGGCCAAAAACATTCAGTACTTC. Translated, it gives CASSLVAGATAKNIQYF.